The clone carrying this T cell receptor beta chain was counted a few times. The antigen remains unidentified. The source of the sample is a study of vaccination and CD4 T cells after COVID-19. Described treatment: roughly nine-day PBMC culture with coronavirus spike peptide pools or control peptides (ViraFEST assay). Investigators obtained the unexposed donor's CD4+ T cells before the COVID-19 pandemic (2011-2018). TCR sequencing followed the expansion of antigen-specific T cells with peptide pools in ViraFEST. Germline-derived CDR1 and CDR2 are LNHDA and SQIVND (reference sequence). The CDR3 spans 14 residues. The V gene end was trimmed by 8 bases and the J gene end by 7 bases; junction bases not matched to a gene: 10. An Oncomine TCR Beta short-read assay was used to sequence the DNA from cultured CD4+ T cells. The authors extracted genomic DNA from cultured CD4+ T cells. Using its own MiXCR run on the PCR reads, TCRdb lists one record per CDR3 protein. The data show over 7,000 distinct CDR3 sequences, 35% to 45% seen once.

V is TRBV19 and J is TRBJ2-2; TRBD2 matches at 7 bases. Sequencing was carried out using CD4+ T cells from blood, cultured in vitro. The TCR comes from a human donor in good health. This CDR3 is CASSTTSRIGELFF. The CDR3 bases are TGTGCCAGTTCCACGACTAGCCGGATCGGGGAGCTGTTTTTT.